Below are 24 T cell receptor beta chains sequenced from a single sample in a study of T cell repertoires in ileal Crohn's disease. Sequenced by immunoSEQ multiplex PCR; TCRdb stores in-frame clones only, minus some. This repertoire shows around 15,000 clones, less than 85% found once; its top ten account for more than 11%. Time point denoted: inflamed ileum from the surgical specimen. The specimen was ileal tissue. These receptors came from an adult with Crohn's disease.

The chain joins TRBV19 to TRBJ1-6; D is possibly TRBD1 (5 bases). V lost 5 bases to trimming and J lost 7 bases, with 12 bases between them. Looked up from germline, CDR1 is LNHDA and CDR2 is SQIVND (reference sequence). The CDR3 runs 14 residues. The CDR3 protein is CASSSRVGNSPLHF. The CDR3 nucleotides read TGTGCCAGTAGTTCCAGGGTGGGCAATTCACCCCTCCACTTT. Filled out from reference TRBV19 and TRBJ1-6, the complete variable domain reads DGGITQSPKYLFRKEGQNVTLSCEQNLNHDAMYWYRQDPGQGLRLIYYSQIVNDFQKGDIAEGYSVSREKKESFPLTVTSAQKNPTAFYLCASSSRVGNSPLHFGNGTRLTVT.

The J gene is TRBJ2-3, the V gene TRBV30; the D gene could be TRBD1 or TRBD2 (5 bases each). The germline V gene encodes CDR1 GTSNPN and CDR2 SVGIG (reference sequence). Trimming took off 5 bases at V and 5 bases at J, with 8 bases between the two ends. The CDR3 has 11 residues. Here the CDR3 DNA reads TGTGCCTGGGCTGGGGGAGATACGCAGTATTTT. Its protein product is CAWAGGDTQYF. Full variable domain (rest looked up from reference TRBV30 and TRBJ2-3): SQTIHQWPATLVQPVGSPLSLECTVEGTSNPNLYWYRQAAGRGLQLLFYSVGIGQISSEVPQNLSASRPQDRQFILSSKKLLLSDSGFYLCAWAGGDTQYFGPGTRLTVL.

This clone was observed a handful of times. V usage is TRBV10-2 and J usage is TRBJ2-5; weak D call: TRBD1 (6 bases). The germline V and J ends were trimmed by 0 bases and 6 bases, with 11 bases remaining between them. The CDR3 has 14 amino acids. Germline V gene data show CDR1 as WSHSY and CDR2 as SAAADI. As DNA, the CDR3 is TGCGCCAGCAGTGAGTCGACGTGGGGGCAGACCCAGTACTTC. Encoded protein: CASSESTWGQTQYF.

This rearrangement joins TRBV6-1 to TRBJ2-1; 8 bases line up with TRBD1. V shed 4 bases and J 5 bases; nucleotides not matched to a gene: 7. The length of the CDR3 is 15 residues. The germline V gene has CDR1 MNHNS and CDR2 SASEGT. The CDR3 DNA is TGTGCCAGCAGTGTATGGACAGGGCCCAACAATGAGCAGTTCTTC. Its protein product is CASSVWTGPNNEQFF.

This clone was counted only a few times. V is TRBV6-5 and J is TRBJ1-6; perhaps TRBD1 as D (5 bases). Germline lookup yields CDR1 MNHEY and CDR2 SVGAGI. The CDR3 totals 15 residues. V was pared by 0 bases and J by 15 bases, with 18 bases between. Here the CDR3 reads CASSYSAGGLYFLHF. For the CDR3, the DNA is TGTGCCAGCAGTTACTCTGCGGGGGGTTTATATTTCCTCCACTTT.

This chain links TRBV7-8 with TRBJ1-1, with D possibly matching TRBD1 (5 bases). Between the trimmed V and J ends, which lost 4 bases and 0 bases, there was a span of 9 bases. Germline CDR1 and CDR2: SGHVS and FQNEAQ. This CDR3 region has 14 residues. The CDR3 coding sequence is TGTGCCAGCAGCTCCACGACAGTGAACACTGAAGCTTTCTTT. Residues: CASSSTTVNTEAFF.

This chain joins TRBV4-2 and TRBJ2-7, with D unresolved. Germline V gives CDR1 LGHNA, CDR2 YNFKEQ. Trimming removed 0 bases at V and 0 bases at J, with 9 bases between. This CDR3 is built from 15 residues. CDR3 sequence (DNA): TGTGCCAGCAGCCAAGAGGCGGATAGCTCCTACGAGCAGTACTTC. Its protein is CASSQEADSSYEQYF.

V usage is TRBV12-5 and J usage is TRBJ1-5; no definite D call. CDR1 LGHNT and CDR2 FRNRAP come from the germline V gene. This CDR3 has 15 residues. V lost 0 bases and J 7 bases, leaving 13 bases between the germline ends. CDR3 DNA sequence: TGTGCTAGTGGTTTGGTACCATGGTCCGACCAGCCCCAGCATTTT. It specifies CASGLVPWSDQPQHF.

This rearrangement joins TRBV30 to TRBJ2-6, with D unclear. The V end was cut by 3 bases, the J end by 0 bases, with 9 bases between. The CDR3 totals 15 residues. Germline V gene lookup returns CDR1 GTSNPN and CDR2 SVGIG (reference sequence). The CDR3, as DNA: TGTGCCTGGAGGCGTCTCCTCTCTGGGGCCAACGTCCTGACTTTC. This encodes CAWRRLLSGANVLTF.

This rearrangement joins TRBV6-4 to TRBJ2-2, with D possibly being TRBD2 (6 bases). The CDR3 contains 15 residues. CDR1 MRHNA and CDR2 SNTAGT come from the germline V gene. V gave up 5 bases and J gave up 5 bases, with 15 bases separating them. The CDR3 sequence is CASSPSGGATGELFF. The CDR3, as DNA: TGTGCCAGCAGTCCCAGCGGAGGGGCGACCGGGGAGCTGTTTTTT.

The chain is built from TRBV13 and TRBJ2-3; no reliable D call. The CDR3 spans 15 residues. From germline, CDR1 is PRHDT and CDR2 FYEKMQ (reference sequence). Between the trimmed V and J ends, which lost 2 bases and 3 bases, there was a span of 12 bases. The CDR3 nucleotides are TGTGCCAGCAGCTTATTATGGTATGGGACAGATACGCAGTATTTT. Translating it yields CASSLLWYGTDTQYF.

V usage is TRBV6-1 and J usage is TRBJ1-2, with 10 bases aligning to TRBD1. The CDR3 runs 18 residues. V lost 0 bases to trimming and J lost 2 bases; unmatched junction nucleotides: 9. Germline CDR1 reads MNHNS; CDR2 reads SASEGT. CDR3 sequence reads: CASSEALVTGGLNYGYTF. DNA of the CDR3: TGTGCCAGCAGTGAAGCGCTTGTGACAGGGGGCTTAAACTATGGCTACACCTTC.

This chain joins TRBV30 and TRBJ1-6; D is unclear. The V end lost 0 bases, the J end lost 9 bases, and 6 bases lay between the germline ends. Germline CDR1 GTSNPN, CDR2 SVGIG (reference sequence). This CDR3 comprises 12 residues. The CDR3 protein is CAWSVPPSPLHF. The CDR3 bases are TGTGCCTGGAGTGTCCCCCCTTCACCCCTCCACTTT.

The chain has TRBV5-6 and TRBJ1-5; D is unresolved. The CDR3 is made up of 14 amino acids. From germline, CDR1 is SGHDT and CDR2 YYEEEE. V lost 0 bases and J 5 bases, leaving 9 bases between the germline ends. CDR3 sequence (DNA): TGTGCCAGCAGCTTGGGGCGGGGATATCAGCCCCAGCATTTT. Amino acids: CASSLGRGYQPQHF.

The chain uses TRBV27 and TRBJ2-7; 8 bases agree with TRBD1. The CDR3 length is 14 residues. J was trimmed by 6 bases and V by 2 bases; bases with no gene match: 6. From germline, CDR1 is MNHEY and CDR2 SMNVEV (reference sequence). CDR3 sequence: CASSLGRTGLEQYF. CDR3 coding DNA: TGTGCCAGCAGTTTAGGTCGGACAGGGCTCGAGCAGTACTTC.

CDR3 sequence: CASSVAGGRDTIYF. The CDR3 DNA reads TGTGCCAGCAGCGTAGCAGGGGGTAGGGACACCATATATTTT. This rearrangement joins TRBV9 to TRBJ1-3; 7 nucleotides align to TRBD1. J was trimmed by 8 bases and V by 0 bases; bases with no gene match: 5. The length of the CDR3 is 14 residues. Germline V gene lookup returns CDR1 SGDLS and CDR2 YYNGEE.

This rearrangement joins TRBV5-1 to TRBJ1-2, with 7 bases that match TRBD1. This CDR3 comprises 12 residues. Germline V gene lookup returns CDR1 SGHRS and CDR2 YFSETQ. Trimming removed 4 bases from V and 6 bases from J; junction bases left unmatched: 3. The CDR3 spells CASSRGQNGYTF. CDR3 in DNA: TGCGCCAGCAGCCGGGGACAGAATGGCTACACCTTC.

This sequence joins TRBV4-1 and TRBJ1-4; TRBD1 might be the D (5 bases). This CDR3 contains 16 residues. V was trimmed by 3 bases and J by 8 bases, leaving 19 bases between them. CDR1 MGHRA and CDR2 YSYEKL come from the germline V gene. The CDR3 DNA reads TGCGCCAGCAGCCAGAAGAGTGCCAGGGTCTGGGAAAAACTGTTTTTT. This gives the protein CASSQKSARVWEKLFF.

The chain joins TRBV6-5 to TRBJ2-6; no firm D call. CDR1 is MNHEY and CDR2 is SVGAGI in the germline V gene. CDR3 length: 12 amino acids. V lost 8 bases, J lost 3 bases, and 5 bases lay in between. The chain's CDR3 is CASHGGANVLTF. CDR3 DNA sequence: TGTGCCAGCCACGGTGGGGCCAACGTCCTGACTTTC.

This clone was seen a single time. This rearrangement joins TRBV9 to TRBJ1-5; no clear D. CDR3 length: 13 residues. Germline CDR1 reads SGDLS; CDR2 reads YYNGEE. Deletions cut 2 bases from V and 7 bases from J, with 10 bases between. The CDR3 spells CASSVSPDQPQHF. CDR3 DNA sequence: TGTGCCAGCAGCGTCTCCCCCGACCAGCCCCAGCATTTT.

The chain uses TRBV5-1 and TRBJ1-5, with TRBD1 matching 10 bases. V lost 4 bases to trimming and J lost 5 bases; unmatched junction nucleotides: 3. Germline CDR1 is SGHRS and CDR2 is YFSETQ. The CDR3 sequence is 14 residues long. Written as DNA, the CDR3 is TGCGCCAGCAGCCCGGACAGGGGGGATCAGCCCCAGCATTTT. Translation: CASSPDRGDQPQHF.

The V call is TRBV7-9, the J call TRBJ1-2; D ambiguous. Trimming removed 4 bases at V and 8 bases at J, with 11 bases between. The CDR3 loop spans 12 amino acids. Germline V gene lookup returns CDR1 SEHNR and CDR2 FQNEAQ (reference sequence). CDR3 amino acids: CASSSQEVGYTF. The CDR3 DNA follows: TGTGCCAGCAGCTCCCAGGAGGTCGGCTACACCTTC. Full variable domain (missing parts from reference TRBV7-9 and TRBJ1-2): DTGVSQNPRHKITKRGQNVTFRCDPISEHNRLYWYRQTLGQGPEFLTYFQNEAQLEKSRLLSDRFSAERPKGSFSTLEIQRTEQGDSAMYLCASSSQEVGYTFGSGTRLTVV.

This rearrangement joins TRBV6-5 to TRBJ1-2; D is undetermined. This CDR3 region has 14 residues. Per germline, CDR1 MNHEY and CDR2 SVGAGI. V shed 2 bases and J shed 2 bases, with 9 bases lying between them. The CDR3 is CASSYRRANYGYTF. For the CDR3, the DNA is TGTGCCAGCAGTTACCGACGAGCCAACTATGGCTACACCTTC.

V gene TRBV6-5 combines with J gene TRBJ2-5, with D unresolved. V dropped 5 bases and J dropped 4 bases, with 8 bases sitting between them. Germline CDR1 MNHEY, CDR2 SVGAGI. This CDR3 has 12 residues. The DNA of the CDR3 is TGTGCCAGCAGTGAGGTGGGAGAGACCCAGTACTTC. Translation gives CASSEVGETQYF.